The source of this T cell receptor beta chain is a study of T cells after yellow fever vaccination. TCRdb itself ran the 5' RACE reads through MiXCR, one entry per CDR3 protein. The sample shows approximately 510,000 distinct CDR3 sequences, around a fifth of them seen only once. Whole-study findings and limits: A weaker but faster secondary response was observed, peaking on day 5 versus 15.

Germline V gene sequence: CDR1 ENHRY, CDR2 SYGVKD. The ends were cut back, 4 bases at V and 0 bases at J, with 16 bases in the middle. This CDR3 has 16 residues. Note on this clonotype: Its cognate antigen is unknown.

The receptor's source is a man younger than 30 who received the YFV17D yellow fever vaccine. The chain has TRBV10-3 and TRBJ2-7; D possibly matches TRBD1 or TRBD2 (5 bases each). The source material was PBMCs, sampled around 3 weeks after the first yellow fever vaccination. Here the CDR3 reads CAISGPGKGSSYEQYF. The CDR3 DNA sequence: TGTGCCATCAGTGGCCCGGGGAAGGGGAGCTCCTACGAGCAGTACTTC.